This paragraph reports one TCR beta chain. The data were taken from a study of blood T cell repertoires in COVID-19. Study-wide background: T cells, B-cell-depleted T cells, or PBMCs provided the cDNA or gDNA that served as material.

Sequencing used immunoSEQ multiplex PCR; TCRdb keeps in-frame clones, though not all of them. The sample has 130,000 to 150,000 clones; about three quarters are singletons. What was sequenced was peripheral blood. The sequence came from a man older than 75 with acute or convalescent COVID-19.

The CDR3 DNA reads TGTGCCAGCAGCTTCGGACAGGGGGCAACAGATACGCAGTATTTT. Its translation is CASSFGQGATDTQYF. This rearrangement joins TRBV5-4 to TRBJ2-3, with 11 bases lining up with TRBD1. Losses at the gene ends were 2 bases for V and 3 bases for J; bases not matched to a gene: 2. Germline V gene data show CDR1 as SGHNT and CDR2 as YYREEE (reference sequence). The CDR3 runs 15 residues. Together with reference TRBV5-4 and TRBJ2-3, the CDR3 gives the full variable domain: ETGVTQSPTHLIKTRGQQVTLRCSSQSGHNTVSWYQQALGQGPQFIFQYYREEENGRGNFPPRFSGLQFPNYSSELNVNALELDDSALYLCASSFGQGATDTQYFGPGTRLTVL.